This T cell receptor (beta chain) was found in a study of cytomegalovirus exposure and HLA in healthy donors. Findings and limits, study-wide: Altogether, 160 or so TCR beta chains were recorded as cytomegalovirus-associated. Usually a TCR sequence was rare, but some public TCRs were found in many donors.

Trimming stripped 4 bases from V and 7 bases from J, with 11 bases between. This CDR3 comprises 14 residues. Germline loops: CDR1 SNHLY, CDR2 FYNNEI. The PCR had 60 Vbeta and 13 Jbeta primers. Here immunoSEQ multiplex PCR was the method, and the copy in TCRdb shows in-frame clones only, minus some. The table has about 250,000 clones, roughly 70% seen once. In the case of this clone: No antigen is known for it.

V is TRBV2 and J is TRBJ1-6; weak D call: TRBD1 (5 bases). The receptor comes from a female donor in good health and CMV-seronegative. The sequenced material came from PBMCs. CDR3 residues: CASSGGGKNSPLHF. The CDR3 DNA reads TGTGCCAGCAGTGGGGGGGGGAAGAATTCACCCCTCCACTTT.